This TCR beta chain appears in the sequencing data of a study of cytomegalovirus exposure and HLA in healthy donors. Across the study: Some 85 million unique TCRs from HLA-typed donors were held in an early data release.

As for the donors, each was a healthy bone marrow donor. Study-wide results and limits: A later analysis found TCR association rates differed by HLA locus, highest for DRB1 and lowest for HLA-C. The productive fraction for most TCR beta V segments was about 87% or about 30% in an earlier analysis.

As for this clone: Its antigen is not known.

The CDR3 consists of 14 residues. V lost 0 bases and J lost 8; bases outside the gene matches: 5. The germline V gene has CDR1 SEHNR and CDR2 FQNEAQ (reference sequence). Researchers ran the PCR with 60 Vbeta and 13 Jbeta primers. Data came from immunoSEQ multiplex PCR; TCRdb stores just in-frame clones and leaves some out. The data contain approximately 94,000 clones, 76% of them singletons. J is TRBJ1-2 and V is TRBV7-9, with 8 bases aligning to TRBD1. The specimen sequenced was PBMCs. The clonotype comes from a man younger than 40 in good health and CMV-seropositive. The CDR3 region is CASSLAQGARGYTF. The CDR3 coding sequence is TGTGCCAGCAGCTTAGCGCAGGGGGCGCGGGGCTACACCTTC.